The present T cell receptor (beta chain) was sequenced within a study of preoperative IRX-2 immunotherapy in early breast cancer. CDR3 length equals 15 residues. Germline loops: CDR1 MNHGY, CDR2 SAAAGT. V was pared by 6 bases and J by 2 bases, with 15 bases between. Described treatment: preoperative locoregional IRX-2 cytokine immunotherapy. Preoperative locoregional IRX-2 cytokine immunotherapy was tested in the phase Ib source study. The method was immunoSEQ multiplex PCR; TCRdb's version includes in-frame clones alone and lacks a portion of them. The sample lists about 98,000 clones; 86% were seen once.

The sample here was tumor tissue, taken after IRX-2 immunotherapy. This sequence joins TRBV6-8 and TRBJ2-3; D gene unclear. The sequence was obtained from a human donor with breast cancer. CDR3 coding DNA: TGTGCCAGCAGCCCTAGGGCCCCCTCCACAGATACGCAGTATTTT. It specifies CASSPRAPSTDTQYF.